The 10 T cell receptor beta chains given below trace back to one sample, sequenced in a study of cytomegalovirus exposure and HLA in healthy donors. PCR employed 60 Vbeta and 13 Jbeta primers. Clones were read by immunoSEQ multiplex PCR, and TCRdb kept only the in-frame ones, dropping some. The repertoire holds some 60,000 clones, with 65% to 75% as singletons. Specimen: PBMCs. These TCRs come from a woman aged 25 to 45 in good health and CMV-seronegative.

The V and J genes are TRBV29-1 and TRBJ1-1, with a tentative D call TRBD1 (5 bases). This CDR3 region has 12 residues. Germline values: CDR1 SQVTM, CDR2 ANQGSEA. V shed 6 bases and J shed 3 bases, with 11 bases lying between them. CDR3 DNA: TGCAGCGTGCGCAGGGTATACACTGAAGCTTTCTTT. Protein: CSVRRVYTEAFF.

The rearrangement joins TRBV29-1 to TRBJ2-1; possible D gene TRBD1, 5 bases. Germline CDR1 and CDR2: SQVTM and ANQGSEA. V was pared by 5 bases and J by 7 bases, with 9 bases between. This CDR3 has 11 amino acids. CDR3: CSVLRANEQFF. The DNA of the CDR3 is TGCAGCGTTCTCAGGGCAAATGAGCAGTTCTTC.

The chain combines TRBV4-1 with TRBJ2-2; 7 nucleotides line up with TRBD2. After removal of 1 base from V and 6 bases from J, the junction contained 2 bases not matched to a gene. This CDR3 region has 14 residues. The germline V gene has CDR1 MGHRA and CDR2 YSYEKL. CDR3 region: CASSQGEGSGELFF. Written as DNA, the CDR3 is TGCGCCAGCAGCCAAGGGGAGGGGTCCGGGGAGCTGTTTTTT.

This rearrangement joins TRBV28 to TRBJ2-5; maybe TRBD2 (6 bases). V was clipped by 6 bases and J by 7 bases, with 21 bases between them. The CDR3 sequence is 15 residues long. The germline V gene encodes CDR1 MDHEN and CDR2 SYDVKM. The CDR3 region has the DNA TGTGCCAGCAGCAAAACCGGGAGCGCTAAAGGGACCCAGTACTTC. It specifies CASSKTGSAKGTQYF.

The rearrangement uses TRBV18 and TRBJ2-2; 7 bases are a match to TRBD1. Germline V lookup: CDR1 KGHSH, CDR2 LQKENI. The V segment lost 3 bases and the J segment 4 bases; nucleotides outside the gene matches: 2. This CDR3 spans 14 amino acids. The CDR3 region is CASSPRQGTGELFF. The CDR3 nucleotides are TGTGCCAGCTCACCTCGACAGGGCACCGGGGAGCTGTTTTTT.

The chain joins TRBV19 to TRBJ1-1, with 7 positions matching TRBD1. The CDR3 has 15 residues. After removal of 3 bases from V and 3 bases from J, the junction contained 7 bases not matched to a gene. CDR1 and CDR2 from the germline V gene are LNHDA and SQIVND (reference sequence). The DNA of the CDR3 is TGTGCCAGTAGTATTAGAGGGGGCCGGTACACTGAAGCTTTCTTT. Protein product: CASSIRGGRYTEAFF.

Regarding this clone: Germline and junction disagree at one end, which may indicate a read error. This sequence joins TRBV7-3 and TRBJ2-3; the D gene is possibly TRBD2 (5 bases). This CDR3 has 13 amino acids. The germline V gene has CDR1 SGHTA and CDR2 FQGTGA. CDR3 sequence (DNA): TGTGCCGGCAGCTTAACCGACCGAGGGACGCAGTATTTT. Its protein is CAGSLTDRGTQYF.

This clone was observed a handful of times. The genes are TRBV19 and TRBJ1-4; a weak D match, TRBD1 (6 bases). CDR1 and CDR2 from the germline V gene are LNHDA and SQIVND (reference sequence). V lost 4 bases, J lost 0 bases, and 21 bases lay in between. The CDR3 has 19 residues. CDR3 sequence reads: CASSTLARGSSATNEKLFF. Written as DNA, the CDR3 is TGTGCCAGTAGTACCCTAGCCAGGGGTTCGAGTGCAACTAATGAAAAACTGTTTTTT.

The rearrangement joins TRBV5-4 to TRBJ2-3, with 7 bases fitting TRBD2. The CDR3 runs 15 residues. Per germline, CDR1 SGHNT and CDR2 YYREEE (reference sequence). J gave up 0 bases and V 4 bases, and 5 bases lay outside the gene matches. CDR3 residues: CASSGEGLSTDTQYF. In DNA, the CDR3 is TGTGCCAGCAGCGGTGAGGGACTAAGCACAGATACGCAGTATTTT.

The rearrangement links TRBV11-2 to TRBJ2-4; 15 bases are shared with TRBD2. The CDR3 runs to 19 residues. V lost 1 base, J lost 0 bases, and 4 bases stayed unmatched. Germline assignment: CDR1 SGHAT and CDR2 FQNNGV. This CDR3 reads CASSLGGLAGGGAKNIQYF. The CDR3 nucleotides are TGTGCCAGCAGCTTAGGGGGACTAGCGGGAGGAGGAGCCAAAAACATTCAGTACTTC.